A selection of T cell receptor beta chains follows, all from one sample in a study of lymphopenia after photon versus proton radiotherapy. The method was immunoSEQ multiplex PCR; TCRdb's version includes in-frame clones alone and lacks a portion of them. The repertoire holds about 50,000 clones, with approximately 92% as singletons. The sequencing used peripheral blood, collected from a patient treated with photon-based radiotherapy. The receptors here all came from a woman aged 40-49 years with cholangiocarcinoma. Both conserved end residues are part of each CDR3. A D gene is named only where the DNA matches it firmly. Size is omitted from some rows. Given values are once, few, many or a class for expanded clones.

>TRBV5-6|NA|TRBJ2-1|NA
CASSLRMIDEQFF
TGTGCCAGCAGCTTGAGGATGATCGATGAGCAGTTCTTC
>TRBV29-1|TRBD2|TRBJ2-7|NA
CSVEVIGGSRDEQYF
TGCAGCGTTGAAGTGATCGGCGGGAGTCGCGACGAGCAGTACTTC
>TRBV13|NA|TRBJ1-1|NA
CASSLPGRGTEAFF
TGTGCCAGCAGCTTACCAGGGAGAGGCACTGAAGCTTTCTTT
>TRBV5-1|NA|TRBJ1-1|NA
CASRGVGTEAFF
TGCGCCAGCCGGGGGGTGGGCACTGAAGCTTTCTTT
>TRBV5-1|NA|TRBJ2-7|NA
CASSPGRAISSYEQYF
TGCGCCAGCAGCCCGGGACGGGCAATAAGCTCCTACGAGCAGTACTTC
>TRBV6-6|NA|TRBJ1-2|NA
CASSSGRGGDYGYTF
TGTGCCAGCAGTTCCGGGAGGGGGGGAGACTATGGCTACACCTTC
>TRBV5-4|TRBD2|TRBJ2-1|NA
CASSSLAGSNEQFF
TGTGCCAGCAGCTCGTTAGCGGGGAGCAATGAGCAGTTCTTC
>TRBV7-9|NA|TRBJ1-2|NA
CASSLGRLGQRNYGYTF
TGTGCCAGCAGCTTGGGACGGTTAGGACAGAGGAACTATGGCTACACCTTC
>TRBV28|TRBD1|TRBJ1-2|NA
CASSSRTGRYTF
TGTGCCAGCAGTTCCCGGACAGGGCGATACACCTTC
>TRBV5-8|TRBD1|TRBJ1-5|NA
CASSPGQEGQPQHF
TGTGCCAGCAGCCCGGGACAGGAGGGCCAGCCCCAGCATTTT
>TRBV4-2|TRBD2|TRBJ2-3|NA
CASSQYPGTSGTDTQYF
TGTGCCAGCAGCCAATACCCCGGGACTAGCGGCACAGATACGCAGTATTTT
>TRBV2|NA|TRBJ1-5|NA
CASSARGGVGQPQHF
TGTGCCAGCAGTGCTCGGGGTGGGGTTGGGCAGCCCCAGCATTTT
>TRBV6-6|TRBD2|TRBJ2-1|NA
CASSGLAGAGTNEQFF
TGTGCCAGCAGCGGACTAGCGGGGGCCGGGACCAATGAGCAGTTCTTC
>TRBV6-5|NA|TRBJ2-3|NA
CASSTQTGYTDTQYF
TGTGCCAGCAGTACCCAGACAGGTTACACAGATACGCAGTATTTT
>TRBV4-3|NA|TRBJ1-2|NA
CASSQDSVGHSYGYTF
TGCGCCAGCAGCCAAGATAGCGTGGGGCACTCCTATGGCTACACCTTC
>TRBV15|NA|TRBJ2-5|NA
CATQPASQETQYF
TGTGCCACACAGCCGGCGTCCCAAGAGACCCAGTACTTC
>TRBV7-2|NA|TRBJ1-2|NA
CASSSGGQGGYGYTF
TGTGCCAGCAGCTCCGGGGGCCAGGGAGGCTATGGCTACACCTTC
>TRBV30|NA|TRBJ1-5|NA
CAWSDGAGHRSPQHF
TGTGCCTGGAGTGACGGGGCGGGTCACCGTTCGCCCCAGCATTTT
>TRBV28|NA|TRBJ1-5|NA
CASTPGLTQPQHF
TGTGCCAGCACCCCGGGATTGACTCAGCCCCAGCATTTT
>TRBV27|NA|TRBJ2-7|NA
CASSPGSGLPYEQYF
TGTGCCAGCAGCCCTGGGTCCGGACTACCATACGAGCAGTACTTC
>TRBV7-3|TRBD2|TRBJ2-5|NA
CASSLFGGSQETQYF
TGTGCCAGCAGCTTATTCGGCGGGAGCCAAGAGACCCAGTACTTC
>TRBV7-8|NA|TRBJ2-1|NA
CASRGGFSYNEQFF
TGTGCCAGCAGGGGGGGTTTCTCCTACAATGAGCAGTTCTTC
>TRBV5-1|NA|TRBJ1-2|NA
CASSSLGGPNYGYTF
TGCGCCAGCAGCTCCCTGGGGGGTCCAAACTATGGCTACACCTTC
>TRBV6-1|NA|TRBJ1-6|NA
CASSAGGVNSPLHF
TGTGCCAGCAGTGCTGGGGGTGTGAATTCACCCCTCCACTTT
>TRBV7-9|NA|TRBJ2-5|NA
CASSSYQETQYF
TGTGCCAGCAGCTCCTATCAAGAGACCCAGTACTTC
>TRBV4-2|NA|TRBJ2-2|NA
CASEGPGELFF
TGTGCCAGCGAAGGCCCCGGGGAGCTGTTTTTT
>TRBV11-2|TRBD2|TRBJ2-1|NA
CASSLDRLAGVRDEQFF
TGTGCCAGCAGCTTAGATCGGCTAGCGGGAGTCCGCGATGAGCAGTTCTTC
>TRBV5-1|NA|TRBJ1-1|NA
CASQLGQTRRKMNTEAFF
TGCGCCAGTCAATTAGGACAGACTCGCCGAAAAATGAACACTGAAGCTTTCTTT
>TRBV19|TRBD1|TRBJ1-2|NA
CASSMETGGVDYGYTF
TGTGCCAGTAGTATGGAGACAGGGGGCGTTGACTATGGCTACACCTTC
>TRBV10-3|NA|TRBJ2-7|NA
CAIRGRSSYEQYF
TGTGCCATCAGGGGCAGAAGCTCCTACGAGCAGTACTTC
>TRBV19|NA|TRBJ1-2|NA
CASSIAIANYGYTF
TGTGCCAGTAGTATCGCCATAGCTAACTATGGCTACACCTTC
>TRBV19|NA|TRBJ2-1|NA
CASRTDRGSEQFF
TGTGCCAGTAGGACGGATAGGGGATCTGAGCAGTTCTTC
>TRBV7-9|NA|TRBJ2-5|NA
CASSKSVPHGETQYF
TGTGCCAGCAGCAAATCAGTCCCCCACGGAGAGACCCAGTACTTC
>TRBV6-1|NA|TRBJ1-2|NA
CASSEERGSNYGYTF
TGTGCCAGCAGTGAAGAGAGGGGATCCAACTATGGCTACACCTTC
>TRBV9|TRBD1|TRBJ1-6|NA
CASSARTGGSPLHF
TGTGCCAGCAGCGCACGGACAGGTGGTTCACCCCTCCACTTT
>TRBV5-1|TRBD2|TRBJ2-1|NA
CASRSSGRLANEQFF
TGCGCCAGCAGATCTAGCGGGAGGTTGGCGAATGAGCAGTTCTTC
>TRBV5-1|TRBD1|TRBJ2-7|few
CASSYDRGAYEQYF
TGCGCCAGCAGCTATGACAGGGGCGCGTACGAGCAGTACTTC
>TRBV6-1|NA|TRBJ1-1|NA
CASSDGVNTEAFF
TGTGCCAGCAGTGACGGGGTGAACACTGAAGCTTTCTTT
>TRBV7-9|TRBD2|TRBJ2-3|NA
CASSSLAGGRTDTQYF
TGTGCCAGCAGCTCCCTAGCGGGGGGACGCACAGATACGCAGTATTTT
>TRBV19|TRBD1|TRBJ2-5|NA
CASSEPTGGAETQYF
TGTGCCAGTAGTGAACCCACAGGGGGCGCGGAGACCCAGTACTTC
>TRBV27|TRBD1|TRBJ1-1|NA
CASRDRGATEAFF
TGTGCCAGCAGAGACAGGGGTGCGACTGAAGCTTTCTTT
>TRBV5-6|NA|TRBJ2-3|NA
CASSNRDWDTDTQYF
TGTGCCAGCAGCAACCGGGACTGGGACACAGATACGCAGTATTTT
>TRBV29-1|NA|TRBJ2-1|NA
CSKTHVDGNEQFF
TGCAGCAAAACCCACGTGGATGGGAATGAGCAGTTCTTC
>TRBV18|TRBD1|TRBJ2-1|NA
CASSPGWTGPGFF
TGTGCCAGCTCACCAGGCTGGACAGGGCCCGGGTTCTTC
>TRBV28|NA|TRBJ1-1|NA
CASRRETEAFF
TGTGCCAGTAGGAGGGAGACTGAAGCTTTCTTT
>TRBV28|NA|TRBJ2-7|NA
CASSPQGSYEQYF
TGTGCCAGCAGTCCTCAGGGATCCTACGAGCAGTACTTC
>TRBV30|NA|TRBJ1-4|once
CAWAQRSNEKLFF
TGTGCCTGGGCACAGAGGAGTAATGAAAAACTGTTTTTT
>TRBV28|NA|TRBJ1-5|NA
CASSLRRLQSPQHF
TGTGCCAGCAGTTTGCGCAGACTCCAGTCGCCCCAGCATTTT
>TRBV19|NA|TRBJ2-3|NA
CASSMRMGTQYF
TGTGCCAGTAGTATGAGAATGGGTACGCAGTATTTT
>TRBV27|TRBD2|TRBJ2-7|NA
CASSQAGAMYEQYF
TGTGCCAGCAGCCAAGCGGGAGCAATGTACGAGCAGTACTTC
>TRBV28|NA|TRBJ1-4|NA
CASSLSQGGHKEKLFF
TGTGCCAGCAGTTTGAGCCAGGGAGGTCATAAGGAAAAACTGTTTTTT
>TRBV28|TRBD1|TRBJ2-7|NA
CASSRTGGTYEQYF
TGTGCCAGCAGCCGAACAGGGGGGACCTACGAGCAGTACTTC
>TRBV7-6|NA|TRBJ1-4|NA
CASSLGATNEKLFF
TGTGCCAGCAGCTTAGGGGCAACTAATGAAAAACTGTTTTTT